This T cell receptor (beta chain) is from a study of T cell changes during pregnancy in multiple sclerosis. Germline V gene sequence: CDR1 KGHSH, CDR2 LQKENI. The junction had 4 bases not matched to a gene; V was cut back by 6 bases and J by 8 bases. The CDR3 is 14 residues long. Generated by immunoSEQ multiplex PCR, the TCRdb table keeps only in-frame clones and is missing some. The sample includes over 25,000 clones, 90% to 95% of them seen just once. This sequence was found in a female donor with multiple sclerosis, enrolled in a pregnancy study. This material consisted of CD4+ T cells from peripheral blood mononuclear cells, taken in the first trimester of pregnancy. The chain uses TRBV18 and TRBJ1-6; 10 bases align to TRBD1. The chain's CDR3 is CASSPTGGDSPLHF. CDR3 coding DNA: TGTGCCAGCTCGCCGACAGGGGGCGATTCACCCCTCCACTTT.